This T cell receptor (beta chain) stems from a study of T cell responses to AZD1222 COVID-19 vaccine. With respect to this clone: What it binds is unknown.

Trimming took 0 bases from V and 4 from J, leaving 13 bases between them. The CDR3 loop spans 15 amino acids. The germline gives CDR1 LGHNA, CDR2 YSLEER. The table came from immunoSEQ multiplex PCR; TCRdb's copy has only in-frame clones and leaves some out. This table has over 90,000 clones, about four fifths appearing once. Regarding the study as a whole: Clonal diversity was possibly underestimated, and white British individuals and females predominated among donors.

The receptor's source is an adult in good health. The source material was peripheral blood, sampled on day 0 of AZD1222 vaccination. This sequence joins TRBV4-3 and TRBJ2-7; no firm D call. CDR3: CASSQEVDPWYEQYF. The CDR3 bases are TGCGCCAGCAGCCAAGAAGTCGATCCTTGGTACGAGCAGTACTTC.